Presented here are 16 T cell receptor beta chains from one specimen sequenced in a study of T cells in Graves' hyperthyroidism and ophthalmopathy. RNA transcripts served as the template for amplifying TCR beta CDR3 regions. The HTBI primer set served for first-round RT-PCR of the TCR CDR3. In TCRdb, the multiplex PCR reads were re-called with MiXCR into one record per CDR3 protein. The table records 340,000 or so distinct CDR3 sequences, roughly a fifth of them present only once. Sequencing used blood. The receptor source for this set is a woman aged 45-59 years with Graves' hyperthyroidism.

The J gene is TRBJ2-3, the V gene TRBV6-4, with 8 bases fitting TRBD2. The V and J ends lost 2 bases and 3 bases, in that order; junction bases with no gene match: 4. Per the germline V gene, CDR1 is MRHNA and CDR2 is SNTAGT. The CDR3 is 15 amino acids. Written as DNA, the CDR3 is TGTGCCAGCAGTGACGCCGCTAGCGGGACAGATACGCAGTATTTT. Protein: CASSDAASGTDTQYF.

This clonotype was detected ten times or more. The chain couples TRBV28 to TRBJ1-1, with D maybe TRBD1 (6 bases). The CDR3 extends over 14 amino acids. V was trimmed by 5 bases and J by 6 bases, leaving 16 bases between them. CDR1 is MDHEN, CDR2 SYDVKM, per germline. This chain's CDR3 is CASSTPRQEAEAFF. The CDR3 coding sequence is TGTGCCAGCAGTACCCCCAGACAGGAGGCTGAAGCTTTCTTT. The full variable domain, rest sourced from reference TRBV28 and TRBJ1-1, is DVKVTQSSRYLVKRTGEKVFLECVQDMDHENMFWYRQDPGLGLRLIYFSYDVKMKEKGDIPEGYSVSREKKERFSLILESASTNQTSMYLCASSTPRQEAEAFFGQGTRLTVV.

The table lists this clonotype with many counts. In DNA, the CDR3 is TGTGCCACCCAACGAGAGGGGTGGGAGCAGTTCTTC. Its protein is CATQREGWEQFF. This rearrangement joins TRBV7-6 to TRBJ2-1; D may match TRBD1 or TRBD2 (5 bases each). The V and J ends lost 10 bases and 10 bases respectively, with 17 bases between them. The CDR3 covers 12 residues. Per germline, CDR1 SGHVS and CDR2 FNYEAQ.

The chain carries TRBV28 and TRBJ2-5, with 14 nucleotides matching TRBD2. Germline V CDR1 and CDR2: MDHEN, SYDVKM. This CDR3 spans 19 amino acids. V shed 6 bases, J shed 5 bases, and the junction held 17 bases outside the gene matches. DNA for the CDR3: TGTGCCAGCAGCCGGTCCTTGGGACTAGCGGGAGAGGGTGACGAGACCCAGTACTTC. Translation: CASSRSLGLAGEGDETQYF.

This clonotype was seen at least ten times. J is TRBJ1-5 and V is TRBV27; the D gene is possibly TRBD1 (6 bases). Trimming left V 0 bases short and J 2 bases short, with 8 bases between. The CDR3 covers 15 residues. Germline V gene data show CDR1 as MNHEY and CDR2 as SMNVEV (reference sequence). Here the CDR3 DNA reads TGTGCCAGCAGTTTATCGGACAGCCGCAATCAGCCCCAGCATTTT. Protein: CASSLSDSRNQPQHF.

A note on this clonotype: This may be a read error: a much more frequent sequence differs by one nucleotide. The J gene is TRBJ2-4, the V gene TRBV11-2, with D perhaps matching TRBD1 or TRBD2 (5 bases each). V lost 5 bases and J 5 bases, leaving 13 bases between the germline ends. This CDR3 region has 14 residues. In germline, CDR1 is SGHAT, CDR2 FQNNGV. Here the CDR3 reads CASSEISGQNIQYF. DNA of the CDR3: TGTGCCAGCAGCGAAATTTCGGGGCAAAACATTCAGTACTTC.

The J gene is TRBJ1-3, the V gene TRBV6-1; 8 bases map to TRBD1. This CDR3 is built from 16 residues. The V gene's germline CDR1 is MNHNS and CDR2 SASEGT. The ends lost 7 bases at V and 0 bases at J; junction bases unmatched: 8. In DNA form, the CDR3 reads TGTGCCAGCATTATCAGGACAGGGAGCTCTGGAAACACCATATATTTT. Translated, it gives CASIIRTGSSGNTIYF.

This clonotype was seen more than once but under ten times. The chain has TRBV28 and TRBJ2-7, with D possibly matching TRBD1 (9 bases). V lost 5 bases and J lost 3, with 29 bases in between. CDR1 and CDR2 (germline): MDHEN, SYDVKM. This CDR3 spans 19 amino acids. CDR3 in amino acids: CASSLGTGYLLAEHYEQYF. The CDR3, as DNA: TGTGCCAGCAGTCTCGGGACAGGGTACTTACTAGCGGAACACTACGAGCAGTACTTC.

The J gene is TRBJ1-1, the V gene TRBV19; D is uncertain. The V end lost 2 bases, the J end lost 4 bases, and 8 bases lay between the germline ends. The germline gives CDR1 LNHDA, CDR2 SQIVND (reference sequence). CDR3 length equals 13 residues. CDR3 residues: CASSISDGTEAFF. The CDR3 bases are TGTGCCAGTAGTATAAGCGACGGCACTGAAGCTTTCTTT. The full variable domain, with the rest looked up from reference TRBV19 and TRBJ1-1, is DGGITQSPKYLFRKEGQNVTLSCEQNLNHDAMYWYRQDPGQGLRLIYYSQIVNDFQKGDIAEGYSVSREKKESFPLTVTSAQKNPTAFYLCASSISDGTEAFFGQGTRLTVV.

The rearrangement uses TRBV6-1 and TRBJ1-2; D might be TRBD1 (6 bases). CDR3 length: 13 residues. With 6 bases removed from V and 6 bases from J, the gap between germline ends came to 14 bases. In germline, CDR1 is MNHNS, CDR2 SASEGT. The CDR3 here is CASRSWGQNGYTF. The CDR3 DNA is TGTGCCAGCAGAAGCTGGGGACAAAATGGCTACACCTTC.

The chain recombines TRBV15 with TRBJ2-2; 8 nucleotides line up with TRBD2. Per the germline V gene, CDR1 is LNHNV and CDR2 is YYDKDF (reference sequence). Unmatched junction bases numbered 8, after V lost 7 bases and J lost 4 bases. The CDR3 has 15 amino acids. This chain's CDR3 is CATNSGGVGTGELFF. The CDR3 bases are TGTGCCACCAATTCCGGGGGGGTTGGCACCGGGGAGCTGTTTTTT.

The table lists this clonotype with many counts. The CDR3 DNA is TGTGCCAGCAGTTCTACTGGGGACGGGGGAAACACCATATATTTT. It specifies CASSSTGDGGNTIYF. J is TRBJ1-3 and V is TRBV6-1, with D perhaps matching TRBD1 (5 bases). The CDR3 runs 15 residues. Germline-derived CDR1 and CDR2 are MNHNS and SASEGT. The V end lost 5 bases, the J end lost 4 bases, and 15 bases lay between the germline ends.

The chain combines TRBV20-1 with TRBJ1-1; no reliable D call. CDR3 length equals 14 residues. Trimming stripped 0 bases from V and 0 bases from J, with 8 bases between. Looked up from germline, CDR1 is DFQATT and CDR2 is SNEGSKA (reference sequence). In nucleotides, the CDR3 is TGCAGTGCTAGAGATGCAGAAATGAACACTGAAGCTTTCTTT. Amino acids: CSARDAEMNTEAFF.

This clonotype came up a few times. The rearrangement uses TRBV15 and TRBJ1-1; the D gene is possibly TRBD1 (6 bases). The V end lost 7 bases, the J end lost 1 base, and 10 bases lay between the germline ends. Germline CDR1 and CDR2: LNHNV and YYDKDF (reference sequence). The CDR3 has 13 amino acids. In DNA form, the CDR3 reads TGTGCCACCAAGCCACAGGGGAACACTGAAGCTTTCTTT. Translated: CATKPQGNTEAFF. Filled out from reference TRBV15 and TRBJ1-1, the complete variable domain reads DAMVIQNPRYQVTQFGKPVTLSCSQTLNHNVMYWYQQKSSQAPKLLFHYYDKDFNNEADTPDNFQSRRPNTSFCFLDIRSPGLGDTAMYLCATKPQGNTEAFFGQGTRLTVV.

There are a few counts of this clonotype. The chain employs TRBV6-1 and TRBJ2-7, with D unresolved. The V gene's germline CDR1 is MNHNS and CDR2 SASEGT. The CDR3 length is 15 residues. The V gene lost 4 bases and the J gene lost 2 bases, with 15 bases spanning the gap. The CDR3 DNA reads TGTGCCAGCAGTGGCCCATCGGCGGTAACCTACGAGCAGTACTTC. It is translated as CASSGPSAVTYEQYF.

The chain employs TRBV29-1 and TRBJ2-6; TRBD2 matches 7 bases. After removal of 6 bases from V and 0 bases from J, the junction contained 8 bases not matched to a gene. The CDR3 runs to 16 residues. Germline CDR1 reads SQVTM; CDR2 reads ANQGSEA. The CDR3: CSVGGLPPSGANVLTF. In DNA, the CDR3 is TGCAGCGTGGGGGGACTACCGCCCTCTGGGGCCAACGTCCTGACTTTC.